The 25 T cell receptor beta chains below all came from one sample that was sequenced in a study of blood T cell repertoires in COVID-19. Sequencing was performed with immunoSEQ multiplex PCR; in TCRdb, only in-frame clones are kept and a portion is missing. The data hold fewer than 250,000 clones, with 84% observed a single time. Sequencing was done on a sample of peripheral blood. These receptors all stem from a man between 25 and 39 years old with active or convalescent COVID-19.

The chain combines TRBV28 with TRBJ2-1; the match to TRBD2 covers 12 bases. In germline, CDR1 is MDHEN, CDR2 SYDVKM. V was clipped by 11 bases and J by 1 base; unmatched bases: 12. The CDR3 spans 17 residues. The CDR3 DNA reads as TGTGCCTGGGGGGGACTAGCGGGTTTCGGTTCCTACAATGAGCAGTTCTTC. Amino acid sequence: CAWGGLAGFGSYNEQFF.

The gene calls are TRBV19 and TRBJ2-7; D perhaps matches TRBD1 (5 bases). The CDR3 runs to 14 residues. Trimming left V 6 bases short and J 2 bases short, with 14 bases between. CDR1 is LNHDA and CDR2 is SQIVND in the germline V gene (reference sequence). CDR3 DNA sequence: TGTGCCAGTAGCTCGGGCCAGGGCACCTACGAGCAGTACTTC. Amino acids: CASSSGQGTYEQYF.

This sequence joins TRBV5-1 and TRBJ2-6; 9 bases map to TRBD2. The CDR3 consists of 18 residues. CDR1 SGHRS and CDR2 YFSETQ come from the germline V gene. The ends lost 1 base at V and 1 base at J; junction bases unmatched: 6. Here the CDR3 DNA reads TGCGCCAGCAGCTTGTTATTTAGCGGGGGATCTGGGGCCAACGTCCTGACTTTC. This gives the protein CASSLLFSGGSGANVLTF.

The chain couples TRBV5-1 to TRBJ2-7; TRBD2 matches at 15 bases. Germline values: CDR1 SGHRS, CDR2 YFSETQ. This CDR3 has 19 residues. V shed 1 base, J shed 0 bases, and the junction held 8 bases outside the gene matches. The CDR3 sequence: CASSLLGLAGGPSSYEQYF. In DNA, the CDR3 is TGCGCCAGCAGCTTGTTGGGACTAGCGGGAGGCCCAAGCTCCTACGAGCAGTACTTC.

The genes are TRBV2 and TRBJ1-5; 10 nucleotides match TRBD1. J was trimmed by 2 bases and V by 6 bases; bases with no gene match: 4. The CDR3 spans 15 residues. Germline assignment: CDR1 SNHLY and CDR2 FYNNEI. DNA of the CDR3: TGTGCCAGCAGGCGACAGGGGGCTGGCAATCAGCCCCAGCATTTT. Protein: CASRRQGAGNQPQHF.

This chain connects TRBV7-9 to TRBJ1-6; the match to TRBD1 covers 9 bases. This CDR3 has 14 residues. The germline V gene encodes CDR1 SEHNR and CDR2 FQNEAQ (reference sequence). V shed 4 bases and J 6 bases; nucleotides not matched to a gene: 1. CDR3 DNA sequence: TGTGCCAGCAGCTGGGGACAGGGTAATTCACCCCTCCACTTT. It encodes CASSWGQGNSPLHF.

This clone occurred a few times. The chain recombines TRBV19 with TRBJ2-1; the D is unclear. The V gene's germline CDR1 is LNHDA and CDR2 SQIVND (reference sequence). Trimming removed 5 bases from V and 5 bases from J, with 13 bases in between. CDR3 length equals 14 residues. The CDR3 loop is CASSWSSQNNEQFF. The DNA for the CDR3 is TGTGCCAGTAGTTGGAGCTCCCAAAACAATGAGCAGTTCTTC.

This chain joins TRBV19 and TRBJ1-4; the D is unclear. The CDR3 consists of 12 residues. Between the trimmed V and J ends, which lost 6 bases and 5 bases, there was a span of 7 bases. CDR1 and CDR2 (germline): LNHDA, SQIVND (reference sequence). Here the CDR3 DNA reads TGTGCCAGTAGCAGGCCGAATGAAAAACTGTTTTTT. It encodes CASSRPNEKLFF.

The chain is built from TRBV18 and TRBJ1-1; D is ambiguous. CDR3 size: 12 residues. Germline V gene sequence: CDR1 KGHSH, CDR2 LQKENI. V shed 7 bases and J shed 1 base, with 7 bases lying between them. The CDR3 sequence is CASLEGNTEAFF. The CDR3 DNA is TGTGCCAGCTTGGAGGGGAACACTGAAGCTTTCTTT.

The chain joins TRBV12-3 or TRBV12-4 to TRBJ1-2, with TRBD1 as a possible D gene (5 bases). CDR3 size: 13 residues. Trimming stripped 3 bases from V and 7 bases from J, with 12 bases between. CDR3 in amino acids: CASSLGQEGGYTF. In DNA, the CDR3 is TGTGCCAGCAGTTTGGGGCAGGAGGGTGGCTACACCTTC.

The genes are TRBV18 and TRBJ2-1; TRBD2 agrees at 16 bases. The length of the CDR3 is 19 residues. Germline CDR1 reads KGHSH; CDR2 reads LQKENI. With 6 bases clipped from V and 4 bases from J, the junction kept 12 bases outside the gene matches. CDR3 bases: TGTGCCAGCTCTCGAACCGGGACTAGCGGGGGGGCCAAGTACAATGAGCAGTTCTTC. As protein: CASSRTGTSGGAKYNEQFF.

This clone was seen just once. This chain uses TRBV7-9 with TRBJ2-7, with TRBD2 identical over 13 bases. The CDR3 is made up of 15 amino acids. J lost 6 bases, V lost 2 bases, and 4 bases had no gene match. In germline, CDR1 is SEHNR, CDR2 FQNEAQ (reference sequence). The CDR3 sequence: CASSLTSGRASEQYF. Written as DNA, the CDR3 is TGTGCCAGCAGCTTAACTAGCGGGAGGGCCAGCGAGCAGTACTTC.

The J gene is TRBJ1-2, the V gene TRBV7-9; tentatively, D is TRBD1 (5 bases). This CDR3 is 14 amino acids long. The germline V gene has CDR1 SEHNR and CDR2 FQNEAQ (reference sequence). V was clipped by 0 bases and J by 3 bases, with 8 bases between them. CDR3 in DNA: TGTGCCAGCAGCTTAGCCAGGGCCTACTATGGCTACACCTTC. Its translation is CASSLARAYYGYTF.

The chain carries TRBV20-1 and TRBJ2-3; TRBD2 matches 9 bases. CDR1 DFQATT and CDR2 SNEGSKA come from the germline V gene (reference sequence). This CDR3 has 17 residues. V lost 3 bases, J lost 6 bases, and 16 bases stayed unmatched. This CDR3 reads CSASKQPNFGTSDTQYF. For the CDR3, the DNA is TGCAGTGCTAGTAAACAGCCAAATTTCGGGACTAGCGATACGCAGTATTTT.

The V gene is TRBV5-4, the J gene TRBJ2-6; D call uncertain. The CDR3 totals 17 residues. Trimming removed 2 bases from V and 0 bases from J, with 12 bases in between. Germline V gene sequence: CDR1 SGHNT, CDR2 YYREEE (reference sequence). CDR3 bases: TGTGCCAGCAGCTTATACGGGTCTCTCTCTGGGGCCAACGTCCTGACTTTC. Its protein product is CASSLYGSLSGANVLTF.

The V gene is TRBV7-8, the J gene TRBJ1-1; D is undetermined. Deletions cut 3 bases from V and 3 bases from J, with 8 bases between. The germline CDR1 and CDR2 sequences are SGHVS and FQNEAQ. The CDR3 has 13 amino acids. CDR3 sequence: CASSFELYTEAFF. CDR3 bases: TGTGCCAGCAGCTTTGAGCTGTACACTGAAGCTTTCTTT.

This chain uses TRBV29-1 with TRBJ1-1; D possibly corresponds to TRBD1 (5 bases). The CDR3 extends over 15 amino acids. Germline-derived CDR1 and CDR2 are SQVTM and ANQGSEA. Trimming stripped 4 bases from V and 3 bases from J, with 18 bases between. For the CDR3, the DNA is TGCAGCGTTGTCTGGGGGGGTCGTAGGGACACTGAAGCTTTCTTT. This sequence encodes CSVVWGGRRDTEAFF. Full variable domain (rest looked up from reference TRBV29-1 and TRBJ1-1): SAVISQKPSRDICQRGTSLTIQCQVDSQVTMMFWYRQQPGQSLTLIATANQGSEATYESGFVIDKFPISRPNLTFSTLTVSNMSPEDSSIYLCSVVWGGRRDTEAFFGQGTRLTVV.

J is TRBJ2-3 and V is TRBV7-9; D is unclear. The CDR3 has 16 residues. Germline CDR1 and CDR2: SEHNR and FQNEAQ (reference sequence). V was clipped by 3 bases and J by 0 bases, with 13 bases between them. Here the CDR3 DNA reads TGTGCCAGCAGCTTTTGGCGGAGTCCTAGCACAGATACGCAGTATTTT. It specifies CASSFWRSPSTDTQYF.

The chain joins TRBV27 to TRBJ2-1; 14 nucleotides align to TRBD2. CDR1 and CDR2 (germline): MNHEY, SMNVEV (reference sequence). The length of the CDR3 is 15 residues. V shed 4 bases, J shed 9 bases, and the junction held 5 bases outside the gene matches. In DNA, the CDR3 is TGTGCCAGCAGTTCACCGGGACTAGCGGGAGTTGAGCAGTTCTTC. This encodes CASSSPGLAGVEQFF.

This chain uses TRBV9 with TRBJ1-3; 9 bases are a match to TRBD1. This CDR3 comprises 14 residues. The germline CDR1 and CDR2 sequences are SGDLS and YYNGEE. V gave up 2 bases and J gave up 5 bases; unmatched junction bases: 2. The CDR3 DNA reads TGTGCCAGCAGCGTGGGGACAGGGCGAAACACCATATATTTT. It codes for CASSVGTGRNTIYF.

The chain uses TRBV7-8 and TRBJ1-2; 8 bases agree with TRBD1. After removal of 2 bases from V and 1 base from J, the junction contained 9 bases not matched to a gene. Germline V lookup: CDR1 SGHVS, CDR2 FQNEAQ. The CDR3 sequence is 17 residues long. The CDR3, as DNA: TGTGCCAGCAGCTTAAGGCCCCACGGACAGGGTAACTATGGCTACACCTTC. The encoded protein is CASSLRPHGQGNYGYTF. Full variable domain (remainder filled in from reference TRBV7-8 and TRBJ1-2): GAGVSQSPRYKVAKRGQDVALRCDPISGHVSLFWYQQALGQGPEFLTYFQNEAQLDKSGLPSDRFFAERPEGSVSTLKIQRTQQEDSAVYLCASSLRPHGQGNYGYTFGSGTRLTVV.

This clone was detected only once. The chain links TRBV5-1 to TRBJ1-5, with D possibly TRBD1 on 5 matching bases. Trimming pared 4 bases from V and 0 bases from J, leaving 8 bases between. The CDR3 extends over 14 amino acids. Germline CDR1 and CDR2: SGHRS and YFSETQ. This CDR3 reads CASSLDSSNQPQHF. The CDR3 DNA is TGCGCCAGCAGCCTTGACAGTAGCAATCAGCCCCAGCATTTT. The entire variable domain, with the rest obtained from reference TRBV5-1 and TRBJ1-5, is as follows: KAGVTQTPRYLIKTRGQQVTLSCSPISGHRSVSWYQQTPGQGLQFLFEYFSETQRNKGNFPGRFSGRQFSNSRSEMNVSTLELGDSALYLCASSLDSSNQPQHFGDGTRLSIL.

This chain connects TRBV4-2 to TRBJ2-1, with D maybe TRBD2 (7 bases). Trimming stripped 7 bases from V and 5 bases from J, with 15 bases between. Germline V gene sequence: CDR1 LGHNA, CDR2 YNFKEQ. The CDR3 is made up of 14 amino acids. The CDR3 protein is CASNWGAGDNEQFF. The CDR3 bases are TGTGCCAGCAACTGGGGGGCGGGGGACAATGAGCAGTTCTTC.

The J gene is TRBJ2-5, the V gene TRBV7-2; possibly TRBD2 for D (5 bases). The CDR3 runs 13 residues. V was clipped by 5 bases and J by 7 bases, with 14 bases between them. The V gene's germline CDR1 is SGHTA and CDR2 FQGNSA. The CDR3 coding sequence is TGTGCCAGCAGCGTCCGGAACGAGGGGACCCAGTACTTC. The encoded protein is CASSVRNEGTQYF.

The J gene is TRBJ2-6, the V gene TRBV24-1; 7 bases are a match to TRBD2. The germline CDR1 and CDR2 sequences are KGHDR and SFDVKD. The CDR3 runs to 16 residues. The V and J ends lost 6 bases and 0 bases, in that order; junction bases with no gene match: 4. The CDR3 nucleotides read TGTGCCACCAGTAGGAGCGGGAACTCTGGGGCCAACGTCCTGACTTTC. As protein: CATSRSGNSGANVLTF.